Below, 31 T cell receptor beta chains from the same sample are listed, as sequenced in a study of blood T cell repertoires in COVID-19. Method: immunoSEQ multiplex PCR; TCRdb's copy keeps in-frame clones and lacks some. The sample includes fewer than 300,000 clones, approximately 90% of them seen just once. The sequencing sample was made of peripheral blood. These receptors were collected from a woman under 40 with COVID-19, enrolled during active disease.

V and J are TRBV6-4 and TRBJ1-2; D gene unclear. Germline loops: CDR1 MRHNA, CDR2 SNTAGT. CDR3 length: 12 residues. The germline V and J ends were trimmed by 0 bases and 10 bases, with 9 bases remaining between them. CDR3 protein: CASSDSASHYTF. The CDR3 nucleotides read TGTGCCAGCAGTGACTCAGCGTCCCACTACACCTTC.

The genes are TRBV20-1 and TRBJ2-1, with D tentatively TRBD2 (6 bases). The CDR3 extends over 17 amino acids. Germline V gene lookup returns CDR1 DFQATT and CDR2 SNEGSKA (reference sequence). Between the trimmed V and J ends, which lost 3 bases and 6 bases, there was a span of 24 bases. The CDR3 DNA reads TGCAGTGCTAGTATTCTGGGTTGGGGGGAGTCGGGCAATGAGCAGTTCTTC. This codes for CSASILGWGESGNEQFF.

The chain employs TRBV7-6 and TRBJ2-6, with 11 bases lining up with TRBD2. From germline, CDR1 is SGHVS and CDR2 FNYEAQ. Germline trimming cut 3 bases from V and 0 bases from J; bases unmatched to any gene: 16. The CDR3 extends over 22 amino acids. CDR3 loop: CASSFPLAGDRRSPSGANVLTF. DNA of the CDR3: TGTGCCAGCAGCTTTCCACTAGCGGGAGACCGCCGAAGTCCCTCTGGGGCCAACGTCCTGACTTTC.

The gene calls are TRBV3-1 (or the pseudogene TRBV3-2) and TRBJ1-1; tentatively, D is TRBD1 (6 bases). Trimming stripped 4 bases from V and 5 bases from J, with 11 bases between. CDR3 length: 13 residues. In germline, CDR1 is LGHDT, CDR2 YNNKEL (reference sequence). The CDR3 spells CASSPDSQTEAFF. The CDR3 DNA sequence: TGTGCCAGCAGCCCGGACAGCCAGACTGAAGCTTTCTTT.

The rearrangement joins TRBV28 to TRBJ1-5, with 9 bases aligning to TRBD1. The CDR3 is 17 amino acids. After removal of 6 bases from V and 2 bases from J, the junction contained 11 bases not matched to a gene. In germline, CDR1 is MDHEN, CDR2 SYDVKM. This chain's CDR3 is CASSGGDRVGGNQPQHF. For the CDR3, the DNA is TGTGCCAGCAGCGGCGGGGACAGGGTCGGGGGCAATCAGCCCCAGCATTTT.

The V gene is TRBV18, the J gene TRBJ2-7; 9 positions agree with TRBD2. Germline values: CDR1 KGHSH, CDR2 LQKENI. The CDR3 sequence is 16 residues long. V shed 1 base, J shed 3 bases, and the junction held 7 bases outside the gene matches. The CDR3 DNA reads TGTGCCAGCTCACCACAAGAGGGACTAGCTGTCTACGAGCAGTACTTC. Translating it yields CASSPQEGLAVYEQYF. Using reference TRBV18 and TRBJ2-7 for the parts outside the CDR3, the full variable domain is NAGVMQNPRHLVRRRGQEARLRCSPMKGHSHVYWYRQLPEEGLKFMVYLQKENIIDESGMPKERFSAEFPKEGPSILRIQQVVRGDSAAYFCASSPQEGLAVYEQYFGPGTRLTVT.

The V gene is TRBV9, the J gene TRBJ2-1, with 8 positions matching TRBD2. The CDR3 is 16 amino acids. J was trimmed by 8 bases and V by 0 bases; bases with no gene match: 10. Germline V gene sequence: CDR1 SGDLS, CDR2 YYNGEE. DNA for the CDR3: TGTGCCAGCAGCGTAGATGGCGGGACTAGTTTCGATGAGCAGTTCTTC. Translation: CASSVDGGTSFDEQFF.

This clone was recorded once. The rearrangement links TRBV30 to TRBJ2-2; D gene ambiguous. Germline V gene sequence: CDR1 GTSNPN, CDR2 SVGIG (reference sequence). The V and J ends lost 1 base and 5 bases respectively, with 11 bases between them. This CDR3 comprises 14 residues. The CDR3, as DNA: TGTGCCTGGAGTGGGCCCGGAGAAACCGGGGAGCTGTTTTTT. Translation: CAWSGPGETGELFF.

The V and J genes are TRBV7-8 and TRBJ2-7; no firm D call. Germline V gene sequence: CDR1 SGHVS, CDR2 FQNEAQ. This CDR3 is 13 amino acids long. V was trimmed by 1 base and J by 2 bases, leaving 6 bases between them. CDR3: CASSLGGTYEQYF. CDR3 nucleotides: TGTGCCAGCAGCTTAGGCGGTACCTACGAGCAGTACTTC.

As DNA, the CDR3 is TGTGCCAGCAGTTTACCGAGCGGGAGTCCTCCTACGCAGTATTTT. This encodes CASSLPSGSPPTQYF. V usage is TRBV27 and J usage is TRBJ2-3, with TRBD2 matching 8 bases. CDR3 length: 15 amino acids. V shed 2 bases and J 8 bases; nucleotides not matched to a gene: 9. Germline V lookup: CDR1 MNHEY, CDR2 SMNVEV (reference sequence).

The V gene is TRBV5-4, the J gene TRBJ2-1; 11 bases are shared with TRBD2. Germline CDR1 reads SGHNT; CDR2 reads YYREEE (reference sequence). The CDR3 extends over 15 amino acids. The junction had 7 bases not matched to a gene; V was cut back by 4 bases and J by 7 bases. This CDR3 reads CASSPLAGVRNEQFF. The CDR3 DNA is TGTGCCAGCAGCCCACTAGCGGGAGTTCGGAATGAGCAGTTCTTC. Complete variable domain (other parts from reference TRBV5-4 and TRBJ2-1): ETGVTQSPTHLIKTRGQQVTLRCSSQSGHNTVSWYQQALGQGPQFIFQYYREEENGRGNFPPRFSGLQFPNYSSELNVNALELDDSALYLCASSPLAGVRNEQFFGPGTRLTVL.

The rearrangement links TRBV19 to TRBJ1-6; D is ambiguous. Trimming shortened V by 3 bases and J by 0 bases, and 6 bases separated the two germline ends. There are 15 residues in the CDR3. The germline V gene encodes CDR1 LNHDA and CDR2 SQIVND (reference sequence). CDR3 coding DNA: TGTGCCAGTAGTATGCTGAGCTCCTATAATTCACCCCTCCACTTT. Amino acid sequence: CASSMLSSYNSPLHF.

This clone was counted a single time. V gene TRBV6-5 combines with J gene TRBJ1-1; no firm D call. V was pared by 7 bases and J by 1 base, with 13 bases between. Germline V gene data show CDR1 as MNHEY and CDR2 as SVGAGI. The CDR3 is 14 residues long. Here the CDR3 reads CASTFLAPNTEAFF. The CDR3 DNA reads TGTGCCAGCACCTTCTTAGCCCCGAACACTGAAGCTTTCTTT.

CDR3 protein: CAISGQGGETQYF. CDR3 coding DNA: TGTGCCATCAGCGGACAGGGTGGAGAGACCCAGTACTTC. The chain couples TRBV10-3 to TRBJ2-5; the match to TRBD1 covers 8 bases. This CDR3 is built from 13 residues. Germline CDR1 is ENHRY and CDR2 is SYGVKD. The V gene end was trimmed by 6 bases and the J gene end by 4 bases; junction bases not matched to a gene: 4.

The V gene is TRBV3-1 (or the pseudogene TRBV3-2), the J gene TRBJ2-2, with D perhaps matching TRBD2 (6 bases). The CDR3 covers 12 residues. V was cut by 2 bases and J by 9 bases, with 7 bases left in between. Germline CDR1 LGHDT, CDR2 YNNKEL (reference sequence). CDR3 DNA sequence: TGTGCCAGCAGCCAACGGGGGTGGGAGCTGTTTTTT. Translating gives CASSQRGWELFF.

This clone was recorded only once. The J gene is TRBJ2-7, the V gene TRBV5-1; TRBD1 matches 11 bases. Germline V gives CDR1 SGHRS, CDR2 YFSETQ. CDR3 size: 15 residues. The trim removed 4 bases at V and 7 bases at J, leaving 10 bases unmatched. Here the CDR3 reads CASSLGTGGSLEQYF. The CDR3 region has the DNA TGCGCCAGCAGCCTAGGGACAGGGGGATCTTTGGAGCAGTACTTC.

The V call is TRBV19, the J call TRBJ1-1; 9 positions agree with TRBD1. CDR3 size: 14 residues. Germline CDR1 reads LNHDA; CDR2 reads SQIVND (reference sequence). Trimming at V came to 10 bases and at J to 6 bases, leaving 12 bases not matched to a gene. The CDR3 loop reads CATRGGQGSAEAFF. The CDR3 bases are TGTGCCACTCGCGGCGGACAGGGGTCCGCTGAAGCTTTCTTT.

This clone was observed once. The chain has TRBV13 and TRBJ2-5; D gene ambiguous. The V end lost 0 bases, the J end lost 2 bases, and 10 bases lay between the germline ends. The CDR3 has 15 amino acids. The germline V gene has CDR1 PRHDT and CDR2 FYEKMQ (reference sequence). The CDR3 reads CASSLGQIPQETQYF. CDR3 nucleotides: TGTGCCAGCAGCTTAGGGCAGATCCCGCAAGAGACCCAGTACTTC.

Concerning this clone: Other DNA sequences within the sample encode an identical CDR3. The chain couples TRBV2 to TRBJ1-2, with a weak D call TRBD1 (5 bases). The V end lost 4 bases, the J end lost 2 bases, and 8 bases lay between the germline ends. There are 13 residues in the CDR3. CDR1 SNHLY and CDR2 FYNNEI come from the germline V gene. CDR3 loop: CASSGGENYGYTF. The DNA of the CDR3 is TGTGCCAGCAGTGGGGGGGAGAACTATGGCTACACCTTC.

This clone came up once. The chain uses TRBV14 and TRBJ1-2; no clear D. The CDR3 runs to 12 residues. V gave up 3 bases and J gave up 2 bases, with 4 bases separating them. CDR1 SGHDN and CDR2 FVKESK come from the germline V gene. The CDR3 nucleotides are TGTGCCAGCAGCCAGAGGAACTATGGCTACACCTTC. Its protein is CASSQRNYGYTF.

The rearrangement links TRBV21-1 to TRBJ2-1; whether TRBD2, the table's D call, matches the DNA was not checked. TRBV21-1 is a listed pseudogene. The CDR3 has 18 amino acids. CDR3 protein: CASSKRLAGLSSYNEQFF. The CDR3 nucleotides are TGTGCCAGCAGCAAAAGACTAGCGGGACTCAGCTCCTACAATGAGCAGTTCTTC.

The chain uses TRBV27 and TRBJ2-7, with TRBD1 identical over 8 bases. V lost 9 bases, J lost 10 bases, and 8 bases stayed unmatched. The V gene's germline CDR1 is MNHEY and CDR2 SMNVEV (reference sequence). The CDR3 is 11 amino acids. Here the CDR3 DNA reads TGTGCCAGTGGACAGGGCAGGGGCCAGTACTTC. Its translation: CASGQGRGQYF.

This clone was counted between two and nine times. The chain links TRBV10-3 to TRBJ2-1, with D tentatively TRBD2 (6 bases). V lost 7 bases, J lost 4 bases, and 11 bases lay in between. The germline V gene has CDR1 ENHRY and CDR2 SYGVKD. This CDR3 is built from 13 residues. This CDR3 is CAITSGEYNEQFF. The CDR3 region has the DNA TGTGCCATCACCTCGGGAGAGTACAATGAGCAGTTCTTC.

The sample holds a few counts of this clone. This rearrangement joins TRBV5-1 to TRBJ1-2, with D perhaps TRBD1 (5 bases). Trimming pared 3 bases from V and 0 bases from J, leaving 12 bases between. CDR3 length equals 15 residues. Germline V CDR1 and CDR2: SGHRS, YFSETQ. DNA of the CDR3: TGCGCCAGCAGCTCAGGGCATCTAGCTAACTATGGCTACACCTTC. Translating it yields CASSSGHLANYGYTF. The full variable domain, its missing parts supplied by reference TRBV5-1 and TRBJ1-2, is KAGVTQTPRYLIKTRGQQVTLSCSPISGHRSVSWYQQTPGQGLQFLFEYFSETQRNKGNFPGRFSGRQFSNSRSEMNVSTLELGDSALYLCASSSGHLANYGYTFGSGTRLTVV.

The chain has TRBV2 and TRBJ1-2; 10 bases line up with TRBD1. CDR3 length equals 15 residues. Trimming cost V 1 base and J 3 bases; bases outside gene matches: 2. From germline, CDR1 is SNHLY and CDR2 FYNNEI. The CDR3 bases are TGTGCCAGCAGTGAAGAGACAGGGGGCGACTATGGCTACACCTTC. Translation gives CASSEETGGDYGYTF.

The CDR3 protein is CASSQGGGYPTDTQYF. In nucleotides, the CDR3 is TGCGCCAGCAGCCAAGGGGGGGGCTACCCCACAGATACGCAGTATTTT. The chain uses TRBV4-1 and TRBJ2-3; possibly TRBD2 for D (7 bases). V dropped 1 base and J dropped 2 bases, with 13 bases sitting between them. The CDR3 is made up of 16 amino acids. CDR1 is MGHRA and CDR2 is YSYEKL in the germline V gene.

This sequence joins TRBV18 and TRBJ2-1; D might be TRBD1 (6 bases). Germline CDR1 and CDR2: KGHSH and LQKENI. The CDR3 spans 13 residues. Between the trimmed V and J ends, which lost 3 bases and 5 bases, there was a span of 8 bases. CDR3 sequence: CASSPYRDNEQFF. The DNA of the CDR3 is TGTGCCAGCTCACCTTACAGGGACAATGAGCAGTTCTTC.

V usage is TRBV6-2 or TRBV6-3 and J usage is TRBJ2-7; D is possibly TRBD1 (6 bases). V was cut by 4 bases and J by 0 bases, with 19 bases left in between. CDR3 length: 17 residues. The V gene's germline CDR1 is MNHEY and CDR2 SVGEGT. This CDR3 reads CASSWALPAGASYEQYF. In DNA form, the CDR3 reads TGTGCCAGCAGTTGGGCTCTCCCGGCAGGGGCCTCCTACGAGCAGTACTTC.

This clone was observed once. The rearrangement links TRBV27 to TRBJ2-1; 9 bases fit TRBD1. CDR1 and CDR2 (germline): MNHEY, SMNVEV (reference sequence). After removal of 6 bases from V and 2 bases from J, the junction contained 5 bases not matched to a gene. This CDR3 is built from 15 residues. This CDR3 is CASRTDRGPYNEQFF. The DNA of the CDR3 is TGTGCCAGCAGAACGGACAGGGGACCCTACAATGAGCAGTTCTTC.

The chain uses TRBV28 and TRBJ1-1; a possible D gene is TRBD1 (6 bases). From germline, CDR1 is MDHEN and CDR2 SYDVKM. Trimming pared 6 bases from V and 8 bases from J, leaving 19 bases between. The CDR3 contains 14 residues. CDR3 loop: CASRTRTVRQEAFF. Written as DNA, the CDR3 is TGTGCCAGCAGAACAAGGACAGTTCGCCAAGAAGCTTTCTTT.

The J gene is TRBJ1-2, the V gene TRBV5-5, with D possibly being TRBD1 (6 bases). Trimming took off 5 bases at V and 2 bases at J, with 10 bases between the two ends. The CDR3 is 13 residues long. From germline, CDR1 is SGHKS and CDR2 YYEKEE (reference sequence). In DNA form, the CDR3 reads TGTGCCAGCAGAACCGACAGGAACTATGGCTACACCTTC. As protein: CASRTDRNYGYTF.